A selection of T cell receptor beta chains follows, all from one sample in a study of T cells in Graves' hyperthyroidism and ophthalmopathy. TCRdb redid the calling of the multiplex PCR reads with MiXCR, one entry per CDR3 protein. The data hold around 580,000 distinct CDR3 sequences, with just over 45% observed a single time. The sample taken for sequencing was peripheral blood or thyroid tissue (not recorded which). These receptors originate from a woman in her late teens or twenties with Graves' hyperthyroidism. CDR3s include the opening cysteine and the closing phenylalanine or tryptophan. Each record gives: V gene, J gene, clone size, D gene, CDR3 protein, CDR3 DNA. The D gene is left open where the match is weak. The listing skips clone size in some rows; elsewhere it reads once, few, many or a size class.

v_call: TRBV7-9
j_call: TRBJ1-2
clone_size: many
d_call: -
cdr3_aa: CASSSDTTVTQGYGYTF
cdr3_nt: TGTGCCAGCAGCTCGGACACGACAGTTACACAGGGATATGGCTACACCTTC

v_call: TRBV11-2
j_call: TRBJ1-4
clone_size: many
d_call: -
cdr3_aa: CASSVQLGTNEKLFF
cdr3_nt: TGTGCCAGCAGCGTCCAACTTGGGACTAATGAAAAACTGTTTTTT

v_call: TRBV4-1
j_call: TRBJ2-2
clone_size: -
d_call: TRBD1
cdr3_aa: CASSRGQGPNTGELFF
cdr3_nt: TGCGCCAGCAGCCGAGGACAGGGACCGAACACCGGGGAGCTGTTTTTT

v_call: TRBV2
j_call: TRBJ2-5
clone_size: once
d_call: -
cdr3_aa: CASKVTQYF
cdr3_nt: TGTGCCAGCAAGGTGACCCAGTACTTC

v_call: TRBV12-3/TRBV12-4
j_call: TRBJ1-2
clone_size: -
d_call: TRBD1
cdr3_aa: CASSPTGGTGYTF
cdr3_nt: TGTGCCAGCAGTCCGACAGGGGGCACTGGCTACACCTTC

v_call: TRBV12-3/TRBV12-4
j_call: TRBJ1-1
clone_size: -
d_call: TRBD1
cdr3_aa: CASSSPGGGGTEAFF
cdr3_nt: TGTGCCAGCAGTTCCCCAGGGGGCGGTGGCACTGAAGCTTTCTTT

v_call: TRBV27
j_call: TRBJ2-2
clone_size: few
d_call: -
cdr3_aa: CASSLSWTPTGELFF
cdr3_nt: TGTGCCAGCAGTTTATCGTGGACACCTACCGGGGAGCTGTTTTTT

v_call: TRBV29-1
j_call: TRBJ2-5
clone_size: -
d_call: TRBD2
cdr3_aa: CSSGLAQETQYF
cdr3_nt: TGCAGCTCGGGACTAGCCCAAGAGACCCAGTACTTC

v_call: TRBV4-1
j_call: TRBJ2-2
clone_size: many
d_call: -
cdr3_aa: CASSQPVAGELFF
cdr3_nt: TGCGCCAGCAGCCAACCCGTCGCCGGGGAGCTGTTTTTT

v_call: TRBV7-6
j_call: TRBJ2-5
clone_size: -
d_call: -
cdr3_aa: CASSSLSGVGETQYF
cdr3_nt: TGTGCCAGCAGCTCCTTATCGGGAGTAGGGGAGACCCAGTACTTC

v_call: TRBV25-1
j_call: TRBJ2-5
clone_size: many
d_call: -
cdr3_aa: CASSPGWETQYF
cdr3_nt: TGTGCCAGCAGTCCGGGCTGGGAGACCCAGTACTTC

v_call: TRBV19
j_call: TRBJ1-5
clone_size: many
d_call: -
cdr3_aa: CASHSIYGRLSNQPQHF
cdr3_nt: TGTGCCAGTCATAGTATATATGGACGCCTTAGCAATCAGCCCCAGCATTTT

v_call: TRBV20-1
j_call: TRBJ1-1
clone_size: many
d_call: -
cdr3_aa: CSARDNTGNTEAFF
cdr3_nt: TGCAGTGCTAGAGACAATACAGGAAACACTGAAGCTTTCTTT

v_call: TRBV24-1
j_call: TRBJ2-3
clone_size: many
d_call: -
cdr3_aa: CATSDLRSPADTQYF
cdr3_nt: TGTGCCACCAGTGATTTGCGGAGTCCGGCGGATACGCAGTATTTT

v_call: TRBV14
j_call: TRBJ2-5
clone_size: many
d_call: -
cdr3_aa: CASSSRSGRGEETQYF
cdr3_nt: TGTGCCAGCAGTTCAAGATCGGGGCGGGGCGAAGAGACCCAGTACTTC

v_call: TRBV19
j_call: TRBJ1-6
clone_size: many
d_call: -
cdr3_aa: CASDSRQANSPLHF
cdr3_nt: TGTGCCAGTGATTCTCGACAGGCAAATTCACCCCTCCACTTT

v_call: TRBV11-3
j_call: TRBJ2-1
clone_size: -
d_call: TRBD2
cdr3_aa: CASSQRTSVYNEQFF
cdr3_nt: TGTGCCAGCAGCCAAAGGACTAGCGTGTACAATGAGCAGTTCTTC

v_call: TRBV20-1
j_call: TRBJ1-2
clone_size: once
d_call: -
cdr3_aa: CSLFGGQDEGYTF
cdr3_nt: TGCAGTTTATTCGGGGGGCAGGATGAAGGCTACACCTTC

v_call: TRBV5-1
j_call: TRBJ2-2
clone_size: many
d_call: TRBD2
cdr3_aa: CASSFRDLAGTGELFF
cdr3_nt: TGCGCCAGCAGCTTCAGGGATCTAGCGGGAACCGGGGAGCTGTTTTTT

v_call: TRBV12-3/TRBV12-4
j_call: TRBJ1-4
clone_size: -
d_call: -
cdr3_aa: CASSPQGGEKLFF
cdr3_nt: TGTGCCAGCAGTCCACAGGGAGGAGAAAAACTGTTTTTT

v_call: TRBV20-1
j_call: TRBJ2-2
clone_size: -
d_call: TRBD2
cdr3_aa: CSASRGSYAGELFF
cdr3_nt: TGCAGTGCTAGTCGCGGGAGTTACGCCGGGGAGCTGTTTTTT

v_call: TRBV13
j_call: TRBJ2-6
clone_size: -
d_call: TRBD2
cdr3_aa: CASRRGLAVLGANVLTF
cdr3_nt: TGTGCCAGCAGACGGGGACTAGCGGTCCTTGGGGCCAACGTCCTGACTTTC

v_call: TRBV20-1
j_call: TRBJ1-1
clone_size: many
d_call: -
cdr3_aa: CSALQGYTEAFF
cdr3_nt: TGCAGTGCTCTACAGGGTTACACTGAAGCTTTCTTT

v_call: TRBV5-1
j_call: TRBJ1-2
clone_size: many
d_call: TRBD1
cdr3_aa: CASSLDRGITNYGYTF
cdr3_nt: TGCGCCAGCAGCTTGGACAGGGGGATAACTAACTATGGCTACACCTTC

v_call: TRBV5-7
j_call: TRBJ1-6
clone_size: -
d_call: TRBD1
cdr3_aa: CASSAGQLLNSPLHF
cdr3_nt: TGTGCCAGCAGTGCGGGACAGCTTCTTAATTCACCCCTCCACTTT

v_call: TRBV24-1
j_call: TRBJ2-1
clone_size: -
d_call: -
cdr3_aa: CATSDLTRHNEQFF
cdr3_nt: TGTGCCACCAGTGATTTAACTAGGCACAATGAGCAGTTCTTC

v_call: TRBV5-1
j_call: TRBJ1-2
clone_size: many
d_call: -
cdr3_aa: CASSTPTTYGYTF
cdr3_nt: TGCGCCAGCAGCACCCCGACAACGTATGGCTACACCTTC

v_call: TRBV12-3/TRBV12-4
j_call: TRBJ1-2
clone_size: many
d_call: TRBD1
cdr3_aa: CASSIQGGNYGYTF
cdr3_nt: TGTGCCAGCAGTATACAGGGGGGTAACTATGGCTACACCTTC

v_call: TRBV5-4
j_call: TRBJ1-2
clone_size: many
d_call: -
cdr3_aa: CASNHEFNYGYTF
cdr3_nt: TGTGCCAGCAACCACGAATTTAACTATGGCTACACCTTC